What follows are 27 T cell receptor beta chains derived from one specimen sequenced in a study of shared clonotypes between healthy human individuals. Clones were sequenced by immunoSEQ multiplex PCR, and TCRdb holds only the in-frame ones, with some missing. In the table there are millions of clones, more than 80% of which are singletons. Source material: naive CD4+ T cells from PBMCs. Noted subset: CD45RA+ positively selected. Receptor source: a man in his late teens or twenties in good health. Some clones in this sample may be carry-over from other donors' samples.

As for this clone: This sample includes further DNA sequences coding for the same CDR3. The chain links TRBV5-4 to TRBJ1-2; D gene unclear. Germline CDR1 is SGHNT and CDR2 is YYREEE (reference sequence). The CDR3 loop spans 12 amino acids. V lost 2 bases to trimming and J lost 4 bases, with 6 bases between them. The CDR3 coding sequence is TGTGCCAGCAGCTTAGACGGCTATGGCTACACCTTC. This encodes CASSLDGYGYTF.

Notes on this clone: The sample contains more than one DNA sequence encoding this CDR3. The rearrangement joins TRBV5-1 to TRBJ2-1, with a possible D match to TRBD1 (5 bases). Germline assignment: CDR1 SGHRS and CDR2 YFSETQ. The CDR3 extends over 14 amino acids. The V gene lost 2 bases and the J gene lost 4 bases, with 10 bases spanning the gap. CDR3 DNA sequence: TGCGCCAGCAGCTTAGGCCAGGGTTACAATGAGCAGTTCTTC. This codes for CASSLGQGYNEQFF.

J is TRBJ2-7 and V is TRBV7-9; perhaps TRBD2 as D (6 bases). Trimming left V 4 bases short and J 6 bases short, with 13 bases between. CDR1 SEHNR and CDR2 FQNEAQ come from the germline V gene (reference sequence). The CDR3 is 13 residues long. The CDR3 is CASSSGGRSEQYF. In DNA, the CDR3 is TGTGCCAGCAGCTCCGGGGGACGCAGCGAGCAGTACTTC.

The CDR3 DNA reads TGTGCCACCAGCAGGGACAGCTATAACACTGAAGCTTTCTTT. It yields the protein CATSRDSYNTEAFF. The chain uses TRBV15 and TRBJ1-1; D possibly corresponds to TRBD1 (6 bases). The CDR3 runs 14 residues. The germline V gene has CDR1 LNHNV and CDR2 YYDKDF (reference sequence). V shed 3 bases and J shed 2 bases, with 10 bases lying between them.

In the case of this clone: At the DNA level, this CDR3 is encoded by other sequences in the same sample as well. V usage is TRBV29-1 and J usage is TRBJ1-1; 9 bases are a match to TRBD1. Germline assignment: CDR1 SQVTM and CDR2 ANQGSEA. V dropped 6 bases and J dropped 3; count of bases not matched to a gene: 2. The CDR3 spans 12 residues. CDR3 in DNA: TGCAGCGTGGACAGGGGTGACACTGAAGCTTTCTTT. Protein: CSVDRGDTEAFF.

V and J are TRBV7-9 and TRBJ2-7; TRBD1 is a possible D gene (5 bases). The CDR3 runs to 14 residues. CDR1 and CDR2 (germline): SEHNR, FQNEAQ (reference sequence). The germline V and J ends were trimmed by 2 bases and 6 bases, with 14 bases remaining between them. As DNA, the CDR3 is TGTGCCAGCAGCTTATATCAGGGTGGGTTCGAGCAGTACTTC. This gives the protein CASSLYQGGFEQYF.

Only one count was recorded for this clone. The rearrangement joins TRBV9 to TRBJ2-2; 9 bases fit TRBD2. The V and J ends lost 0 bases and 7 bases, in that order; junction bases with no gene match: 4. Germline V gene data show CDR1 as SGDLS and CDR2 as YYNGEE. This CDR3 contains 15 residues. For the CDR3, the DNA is TGTGCCAGCAGCGTAGTGGCGGGAGGGGTCGGGGAGCTGTTTTTT. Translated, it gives CASSVVAGGVGELFF.

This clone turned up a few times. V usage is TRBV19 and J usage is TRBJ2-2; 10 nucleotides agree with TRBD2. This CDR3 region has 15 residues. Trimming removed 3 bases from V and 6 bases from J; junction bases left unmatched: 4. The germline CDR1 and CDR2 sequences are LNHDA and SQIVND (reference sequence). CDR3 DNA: TGTGCCAGTAGTATGCCTAGCGGGAGCGCCGGGGAGCTGTTTTTT. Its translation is CASSMPSGSAGELFF.

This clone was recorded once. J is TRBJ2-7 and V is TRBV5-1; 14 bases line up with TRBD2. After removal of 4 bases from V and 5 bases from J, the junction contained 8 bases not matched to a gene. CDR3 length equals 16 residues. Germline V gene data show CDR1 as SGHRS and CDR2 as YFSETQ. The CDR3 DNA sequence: TGCGCCAGCAGCGGAGGACTAGCGGGAGGAATAGACGAGCAGTACTTC. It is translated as CASSGGLAGGIDEQYF. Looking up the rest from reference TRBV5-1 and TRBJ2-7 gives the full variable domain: KAGVTQTPRYLIKTRGQQVTLSCSPISGHRSVSWYQQTPGQGLQFLFEYFSETQRNKGNFPGRFSGRQFSNSRSEMNVSTLELGDSALYLCASSGGLAGGIDEQYFGPGTRLTVT.

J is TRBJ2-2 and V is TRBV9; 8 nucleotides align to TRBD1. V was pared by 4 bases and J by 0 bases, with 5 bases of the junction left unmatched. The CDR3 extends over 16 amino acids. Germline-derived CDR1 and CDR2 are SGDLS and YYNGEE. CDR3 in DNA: TGTGCCAGCAGCTTCCGACAGGGGACGAACACCGGGGAGCTGTTTTTT. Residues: CASSFRQGTNTGELFF.

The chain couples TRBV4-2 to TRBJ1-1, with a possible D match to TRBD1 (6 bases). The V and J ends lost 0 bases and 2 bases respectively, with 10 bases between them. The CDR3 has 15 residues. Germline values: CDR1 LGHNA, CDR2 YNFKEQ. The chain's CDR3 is CASSQELQGNTEAFF. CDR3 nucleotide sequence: TGTGCCAGCAGCCAAGAATTACAGGGTAACACTGAAGCTTTCTTT.

This CDR3 is CATSRGGTMNTEAFF. The CDR3 region has the DNA TGTGCCACCAGCAGAGGGGGCACCATGAACACTGAAGCTTTCTTT. The chain couples TRBV15 to TRBJ1-1; D perhaps matches TRBD1 (5 bases). This CDR3 region has 15 residues. V lost 1 base and J lost 0, with 9 bases in between. The V gene's germline CDR1 is LNHNV and CDR2 YYDKDF (reference sequence).

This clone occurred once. CDR3 sequence reads: CASSLAVSSSYNEQFF. The CDR3 nucleotides are TGTGCCAGCAGCTTAGCGGTCAGTTCTTCCTACAATGAGCAGTTCTTC. The chain is built from TRBV7-9 and TRBJ2-1; D gene ambiguous. Germline CDR1 reads SEHNR; CDR2 reads FQNEAQ (reference sequence). Trimming took 0 bases from V and 1 from J, leaving 10 bases between them. The CDR3 is 16 residues long.

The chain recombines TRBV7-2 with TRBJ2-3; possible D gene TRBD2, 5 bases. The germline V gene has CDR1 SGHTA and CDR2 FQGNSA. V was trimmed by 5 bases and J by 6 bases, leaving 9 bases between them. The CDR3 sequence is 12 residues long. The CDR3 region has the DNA TGTGCCAGCAGCCAGCCGGGGGATACGCAGTATTTT. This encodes CASSQPGDTQYF. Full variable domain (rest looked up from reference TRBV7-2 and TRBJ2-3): GAGVSQSPSNKVTEKGKDVELRCDPISGHTALYWYRQSLGQGLEFLIYFQGNSAPDKSGLPSDRFSAERTGGSVSTLTIQRTQQEDSAVYLCASSQPGDTQYFGPGTRLTVL.

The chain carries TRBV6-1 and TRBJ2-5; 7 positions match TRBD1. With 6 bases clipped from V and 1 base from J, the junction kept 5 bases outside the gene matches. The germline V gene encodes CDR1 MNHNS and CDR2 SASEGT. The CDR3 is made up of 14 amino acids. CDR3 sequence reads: CASRNRDSQETQYF. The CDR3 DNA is TGTGCCAGCAGGAACAGGGACAGCCAAGAGACCCAGTACTTC.

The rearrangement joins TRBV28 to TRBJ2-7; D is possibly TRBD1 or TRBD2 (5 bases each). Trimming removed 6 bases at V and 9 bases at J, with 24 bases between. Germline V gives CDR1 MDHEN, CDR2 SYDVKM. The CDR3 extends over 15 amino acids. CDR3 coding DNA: TGTGCCAGCAGCCTCGAGGCCCTAATGAGTGGGGGGCAGTACTTC. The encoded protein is CASSLEALMSGGQYF.

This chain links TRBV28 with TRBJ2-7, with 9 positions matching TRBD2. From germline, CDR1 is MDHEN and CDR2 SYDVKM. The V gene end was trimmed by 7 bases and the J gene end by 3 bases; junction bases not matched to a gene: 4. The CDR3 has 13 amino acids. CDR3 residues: CASTGLANYEQYF. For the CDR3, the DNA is TGTGCCAGCACGGGACTAGCAAACTACGAGCAGTACTTC.

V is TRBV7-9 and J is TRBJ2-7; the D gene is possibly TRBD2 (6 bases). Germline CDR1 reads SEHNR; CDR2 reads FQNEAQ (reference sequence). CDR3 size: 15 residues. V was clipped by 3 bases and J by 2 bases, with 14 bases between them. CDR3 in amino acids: CASSFSAGRPYEQYF. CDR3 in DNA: TGTGCCAGCAGCTTCTCCGCCGGGAGACCCTACGAGCAGTACTTC. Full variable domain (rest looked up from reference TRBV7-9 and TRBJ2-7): DTGVSQNPRHKITKRGQNVTFRCDPISEHNRLYWYRQTLGQGPEFLTYFQNEAQLEKSRLLSDRFSAERPKGSFSTLEIQRTEQGDSAMYLCASSFSAGRPYEQYFGPGTRLTVT.

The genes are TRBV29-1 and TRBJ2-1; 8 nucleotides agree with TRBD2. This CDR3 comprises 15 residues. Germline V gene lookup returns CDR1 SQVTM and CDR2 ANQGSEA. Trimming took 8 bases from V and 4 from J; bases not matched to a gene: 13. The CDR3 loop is CSTQRFAGGYNEQFF. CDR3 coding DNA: TGCAGCACCCAAAGGTTTGCGGGAGGTTACAATGAGCAGTTCTTC.

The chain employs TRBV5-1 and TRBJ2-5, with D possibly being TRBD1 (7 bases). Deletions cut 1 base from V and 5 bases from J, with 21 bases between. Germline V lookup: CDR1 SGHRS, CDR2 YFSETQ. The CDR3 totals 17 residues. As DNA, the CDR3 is TGCGCCAGCAGCTTGCTGGGGGGAACAGGGGTTAGTGAGACCCAGTACTTC. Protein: CASSLLGGTGVSETQYF.

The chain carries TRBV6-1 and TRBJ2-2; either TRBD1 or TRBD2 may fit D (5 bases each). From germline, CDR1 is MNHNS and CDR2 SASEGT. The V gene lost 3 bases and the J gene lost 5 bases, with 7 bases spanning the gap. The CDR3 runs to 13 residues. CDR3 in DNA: TGTGCCAGCAGTGATTGGGGGACCGGGGAGCTGTTTTTT. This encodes CASSDWGTGELFF.

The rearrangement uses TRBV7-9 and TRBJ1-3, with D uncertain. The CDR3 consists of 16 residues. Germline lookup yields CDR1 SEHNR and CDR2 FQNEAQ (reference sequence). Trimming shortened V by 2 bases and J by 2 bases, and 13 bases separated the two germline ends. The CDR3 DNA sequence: TGTGCCAGCAGCTTATTGACCGGCTTTACTGGAAACACCATATATTTT. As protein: CASSLLTGFTGNTIYF.

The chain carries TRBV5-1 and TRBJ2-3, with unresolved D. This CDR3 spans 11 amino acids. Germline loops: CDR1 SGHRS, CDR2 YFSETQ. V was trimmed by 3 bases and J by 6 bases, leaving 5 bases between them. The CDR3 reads CASSSPDTQYF. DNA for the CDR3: TGCGCCAGCAGCTCCCCTGATACGCAGTATTTT.

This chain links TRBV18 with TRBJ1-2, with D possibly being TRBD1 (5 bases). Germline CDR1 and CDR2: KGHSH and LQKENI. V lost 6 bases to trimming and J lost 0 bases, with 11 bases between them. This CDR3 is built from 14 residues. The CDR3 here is CASSPDSSNYGYTF. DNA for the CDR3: TGTGCCAGCTCCCCTGACAGTTCTAACTATGGCTACACCTTC.

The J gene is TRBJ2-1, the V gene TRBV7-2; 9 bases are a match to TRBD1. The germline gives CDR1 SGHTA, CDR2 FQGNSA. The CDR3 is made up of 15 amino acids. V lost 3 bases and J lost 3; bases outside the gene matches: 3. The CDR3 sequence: CASSFTGGFYNEQFF. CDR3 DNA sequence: TGTGCCAGCAGCTTCACAGGGGGCTTCTACAATGAGCAGTTCTTC.

CDR3 bases: TGTGCCAGCAGCTTAGACAGGGAGGGTACGGACTATGGCTACACCTTC. Its translation: CASSLDREGTDYGYTF. The chain links TRBV5-6 to TRBJ1-2, with 7 bases fitting TRBD1. The ends lost 2 bases at V and 3 bases at J; junction bases unmatched: 10. The germline gives CDR1 SGHDT, CDR2 YYEEEE. The CDR3 runs to 16 residues.

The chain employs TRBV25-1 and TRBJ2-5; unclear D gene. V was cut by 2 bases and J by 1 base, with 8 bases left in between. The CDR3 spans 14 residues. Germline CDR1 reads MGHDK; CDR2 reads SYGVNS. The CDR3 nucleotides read TGTGCCAGCAGTGAAAATAAGAGCCAAGAGACCCAGTACTTC. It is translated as CASSENKSQETQYF.